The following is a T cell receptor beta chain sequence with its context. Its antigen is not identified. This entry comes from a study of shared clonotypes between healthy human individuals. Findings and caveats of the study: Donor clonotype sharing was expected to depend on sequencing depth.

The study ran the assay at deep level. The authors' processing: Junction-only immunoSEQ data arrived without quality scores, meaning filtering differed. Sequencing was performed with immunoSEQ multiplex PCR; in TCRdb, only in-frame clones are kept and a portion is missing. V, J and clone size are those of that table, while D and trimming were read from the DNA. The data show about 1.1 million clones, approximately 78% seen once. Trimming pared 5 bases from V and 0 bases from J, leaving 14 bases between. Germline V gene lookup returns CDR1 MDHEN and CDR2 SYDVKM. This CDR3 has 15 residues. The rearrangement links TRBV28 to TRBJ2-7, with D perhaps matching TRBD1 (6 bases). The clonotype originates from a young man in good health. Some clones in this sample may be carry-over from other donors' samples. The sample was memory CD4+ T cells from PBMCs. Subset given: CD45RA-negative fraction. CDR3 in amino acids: CASSGQWGSSYEQYF. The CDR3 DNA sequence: TGTGCCAGCAGTGGACAGTGGGGGAGCTCCTACGAGCAGTACTTC.